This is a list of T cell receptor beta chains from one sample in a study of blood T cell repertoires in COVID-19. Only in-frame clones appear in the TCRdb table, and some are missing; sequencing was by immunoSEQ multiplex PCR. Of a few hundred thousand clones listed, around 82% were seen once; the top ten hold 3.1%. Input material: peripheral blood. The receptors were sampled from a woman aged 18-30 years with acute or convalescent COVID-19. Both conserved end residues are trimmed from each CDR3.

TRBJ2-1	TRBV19	ASSIGGSGYNEQF
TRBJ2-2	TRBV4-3	ASTEANTGELF
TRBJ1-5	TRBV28	ASRPGGAGNQPQH
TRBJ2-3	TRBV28	ASSEGLRTDTQY
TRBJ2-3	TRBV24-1	ATSLSGIFTDTQY
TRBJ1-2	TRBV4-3	ASSLTRQSPYGYT
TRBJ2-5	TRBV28	ASSTGTGVLETQY
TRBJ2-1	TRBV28	ASSFFVSGIGTHNEQF
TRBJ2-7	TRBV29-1	SVVPGADEQY
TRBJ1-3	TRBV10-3	AISGQAPGSGNTIY
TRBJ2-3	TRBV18	ASSPSTSGADTQY
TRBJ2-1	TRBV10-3	AISESWSAGGYNEQF
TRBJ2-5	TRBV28	ASTQGLAGVGQY
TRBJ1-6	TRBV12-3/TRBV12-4	ASRPGQDSPLH
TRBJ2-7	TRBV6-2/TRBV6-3	ASSYRAGLTYEQY
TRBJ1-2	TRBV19	ASSIRGTNYGYT
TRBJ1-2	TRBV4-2	ASSLPGQGAYNYGYT
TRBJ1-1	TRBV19	ASSTPRGNTEAF
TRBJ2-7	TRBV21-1	ASSHRILGGRGSYEQY
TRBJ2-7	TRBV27	ASSFPGQVGGDEQY
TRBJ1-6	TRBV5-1	ASSLTAPGDSPLH
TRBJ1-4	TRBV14	ASSERGSRGEKLF
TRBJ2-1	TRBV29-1	SVVAGGPGNEQF
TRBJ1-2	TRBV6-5	ASSRDRPNNYGYT
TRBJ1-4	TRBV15	ATSRGLKTGSNEKLF
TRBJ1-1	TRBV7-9	ASSTTVGTGMNTEAF